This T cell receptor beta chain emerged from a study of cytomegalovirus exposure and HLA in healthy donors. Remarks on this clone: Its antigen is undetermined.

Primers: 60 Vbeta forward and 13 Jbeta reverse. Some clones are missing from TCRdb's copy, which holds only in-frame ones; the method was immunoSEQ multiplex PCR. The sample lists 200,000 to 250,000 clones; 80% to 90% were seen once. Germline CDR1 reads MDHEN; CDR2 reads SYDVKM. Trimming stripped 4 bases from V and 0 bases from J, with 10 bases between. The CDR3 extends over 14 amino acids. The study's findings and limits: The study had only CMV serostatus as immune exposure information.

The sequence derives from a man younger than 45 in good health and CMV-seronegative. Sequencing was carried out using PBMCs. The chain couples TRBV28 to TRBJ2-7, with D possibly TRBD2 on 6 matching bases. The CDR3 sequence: CASSSETSSYEQYF. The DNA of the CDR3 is TGTGCCAGCAGTTCCGAGACTAGCTCCTACGAGCAGTACTTC.